The present T cell receptor (beta chain) was sequenced within a study of OX40 agonist ivuxolimab in advanced cancers. Some background on the complete study: Ivuxolimab was an agonistic, fully human IgG2 monoclonal antibody directed against OX40 (CD134), a costimulatory receptor. Intravenous ivuxolimab was administered to patients every 2 weeks at six dose levels: 0.01, 0.1, 0.3, 1.5, 3 and 10 mg/kg. Of the roughly 52 patients in dose escalation, 19 had hepatocellular carcinoma, around 15 had melanoma, 9 had renal cell carcinoma and 9 had head and neck cancer. The dose-escalation cohort was about 87% male with a mean age of approximately 60 years, ranging from 23 to 79. Patients were allowed to have had prior anti-PD-1, anti-PD-L1 or anti-CTLA-4 therapy, and approximately 40% of the dose-escalation patients had been treated with checkpoint inhibitors. Partial responses occurred in three dose-escalation patients, of whom one had hepatocellular carcinoma and two had cutaneous melanoma. The purpose of peripheral TCRbeta sequencing was to test whether ivuxolimab changed TCR sequence diversity and led to clonal T-cell expansion. The monotherapy dose-escalation portion (N ≈ 50 patients) of the phase I ivuxolimab trial is reported in the paper. The paper as a whole reports these results and caveats: At doses of 0.1 to 3.0 mg/kg, clonal expansion of both CD4+ and CD8+ T cells in blood was seen between baseline and week 6. Low levels of normalized T-cell clonal expansion were also seen in some patients who did not respond. The antigen specificity of the clonally expanded peripheral T cells was not determined. In partial responders in the 0.1-3.0 mg/kg groups, normalized peripheral clonal expansion was found to be among the lowest, especially among CD8+ T cells. After ivuxolimab, expanded clones were on average more numerous among CD8+ T cells than among CD4+ T cells.

To sequence the TCRbeta CDR3 region, genomic DNA was isolated from the sorted cells. The immunoSEQ Assay was used to sequence the TCRbeta CDR3 regions. The clones in this table, taken by TCRdb from immuneACCESS, are in-frame only. Not every clone is retained; where verified, under half of the shortfall comes from an unresolved V gene, and the cause of the rest is unknown. A total of around 46,000 clones appear in this sample, 70% to 90% of them only once. The ten most abundant clones make up about 10% of the sample. With respect to this clone: Which antigen it targets is not known. No per-base quality is available; no much larger clone lies one base away.

Patients with a history of autoimmune disease or receiving systemic immunosuppression were excluded from the trial. Peripheral blood for TCR sequencing was drawn from every dose cohort at baseline, at cycle 4 day 1 and at cycle 7 day 1. The samples were taken from a phase I, first-in-human, multicenter, open-label dose-escalation trial of ivuxolimab. Adults with locally advanced or metastatic melanoma, renal cell, hepatocellular, or head and neck squamous cell carcinoma were enrolled in the trial. CD4+ and CD8+ T cells were sorted separately from peripheral blood before TCR sequencing. CDR1 and CDR2, per the germline V gene (reference sequence), are LNHDA and SQIVND. The CDR3 holds 12 amino acids from the cysteine to the phenylalanine. The CDR3 DNA has 36 bases and is translated from base 1. Trimming removed 8 bases from V and 4 bases from J; the gene matches leave 2 bases unexplained.

Sequencing was performed on CD4+ or CD8+ T cells sorted from blood, taken in a trial of the OX40 agonist ivuxolimab. This sequence was found in an adult with an advanced solid tumor such as melanoma, head and neck, liver or kidney cancer. Recombination joined TRBV19 with TRBJ2-3; 8 middle bases align to TRBD1. The nucleotide sequence is given as TGTGCCAGTCCAGGGGGCCCAGATACGCAGTATTTT. Translated, this is CASPGGPDTQYF.